A single sample gave rise to the 23 T cell receptor beta chains below, sequenced in a study of CD8 T cells in Susac syndrome. Random hexamers served to reverse transcribe roughly 0.45 to 1 ug RNA. TCRdb re-analysed the immunoSEQ multiplex PCR reads in MiXCR, keeping a single row per CDR3 protein. The table records approximately 150,000 distinct CDR3 sequences, over 80% of them present only once. The source material was CD8+ T cells from PBMCs. The receptors stem from a human donor with multiple sclerosis.

The rearrangement joins TRBV5-6 to TRBJ2-2; possible D gene TRBD2, 6 bases. The CDR3 consists of 16 residues. V lost 4 bases and J 6 bases, leaving 19 bases between the germline ends. Per the germline V gene, CDR1 is SGHDT and CDR2 is YYEEEE. The CDR3 sequence: CASSPRWGEFAGELFF. Here the CDR3 DNA reads TGTGCCAGCAGCCCCCGCTGGGGGGAATTCGCCGGGGAGCTGTTTTTT.

The rearrangement uses TRBV27 and TRBJ1-4, with D perhaps matching TRBD1 (6 bases). The V and J ends lost 2 bases and 8 bases respectively, with 21 bases between them. This CDR3 has 17 amino acids. Germline CDR1 reads MNHEY; CDR2 reads SMNVEV (reference sequence). The CDR3 spells CASSLRSVGGNREKLFF. CDR3 nucleotides: TGTGCCAGCAGTTTACGATCCGTAGGGGGGAATCGGGAAAAACTGTTTTTT.

The V call is TRBV5-6, the J call TRBJ1-1; D call uncertain. Germline V CDR1 and CDR2: SGHDT, YYEEEE. The V end lost 2 bases, the J end lost 0 bases, and 11 bases lay between the germline ends. This CDR3 is built from 15 residues. This CDR3 reads CASSFTRQLNTEAFF. CDR3 DNA sequence: TGTGCCAGCAGCTTTACACGGCAGCTGAACACTGAAGCTTTCTTT.

This rearrangement joins TRBV24-1 to TRBJ1-1; 7 nucleotides match TRBD1. V gave up 7 bases and J gave up 5 bases; unmatched junction bases: 6. Germline CDR1 and CDR2: KGHDR and SFDVKD. This CDR3 contains 13 residues. The CDR3 DNA follows: TGTGCCACCAGGACAGGGAGGGGAACTGAAGCTTTCTTT. Its protein product is CATRTGRGTEAFF.

This clonotype was observed a handful of times. The chain is built from TRBV12-3 or TRBV12-4 and TRBJ2-5, with TRBD2 identical over 12 bases. The V gene end was trimmed by 6 bases and the J gene end by 5 bases; junction bases not matched to a gene: 13. CDR3 length: 17 amino acids. CDR3 sequence (DNA): TGTGCCAGCAGCCCCGGGCTAGCGGGAGGGATCTTGGAGACCCAGTACTTC. It codes for CASSPGLAGGILETQYF.

The chain links TRBV7-9 to TRBJ2-5, with 9 bases identical to TRBD2. V shed 5 bases, J shed 2 bases, and the junction held 6 bases outside the gene matches. Germline CDR1 SEHNR, CDR2 FQNEAQ (reference sequence). The CDR3 contains 15 residues. CDR3 sequence (DNA): TGTGCCAGCAGCACCTGGACTAGCGAGCAAGAGACCCAGTACTTC. Protein: CASSTWTSEQETQYF.

The chain links TRBV6-5 to TRBJ1-1; 7 bases agree with TRBD1. CDR1 MNHEY and CDR2 SVGAGI come from the germline V gene. This CDR3 contains 17 residues. With 2 bases clipped from V and 3 bases from J, the junction kept 12 bases outside the gene matches. The CDR3 nucleotides read TGTGCCAGCAGTTACGCGGCGGGAAAGGGGGCGTACACTGAAGCTTTCTTT. Translating it yields CASSYAAGKGAYTEAFF.

V is TRBV5-5 and J is TRBJ2-1; D is unclear. This CDR3 has 13 residues. Looked up from germline, CDR1 is SGHKS and CDR2 is YYEKEE (reference sequence). V was clipped by 0 bases and J by 2 bases, with 3 bases between them. The CDR3 here is CASSLEPYNEQFF. CDR3 DNA sequence: TGTGCCAGCAGCTTGGAGCCCTACAATGAGCAGTTCTTC.

The chain has TRBV12-3 or TRBV12-4 and TRBJ2-4; D could derive from TRBD1 or TRBD2 (5 bases each). The V and J ends lost 5 bases and 0 bases respectively, with 14 bases between them. The CDR3 has 16 amino acids. The CDR3 protein is CASSVGAYLAKNIQYF. The CDR3 DNA reads as TGTGCCAGCAGTGTCGGGGCTTACCTAGCCAAAAACATTCAGTACTTC.

This clonotype was detected once. This chain links TRBV3-1 with TRBJ1-2; D call uncertain. Germline V gives CDR1 LGHDT, CDR2 YNNKEL (reference sequence). Deletions cut 5 bases from V and 4 bases from J, with 26 bases between. The CDR3 runs to 18 residues. The CDR3 nucleotides read TGTGCCAGCAGCTCCCCTTCTACGGGAGACCCAAAATTCTATGGCTACACCTTC. Translated: CASSSPSTGDPKFYGYTF.

The rearrangement joins TRBV4-3 to TRBJ1-2; no definite D call. In germline, CDR1 is LGHNA, CDR2 YSLEER. The V gene lost 2 bases and the J gene lost 8 bases, with 12 bases spanning the gap. This CDR3 has 13 amino acids. CDR3 sequence reads: CASSQQIKRGYTF. The CDR3 DNA reads TGCGCCAGCAGCCAACAAATAAAGAGGGGCTACACCTTC.

The gene calls are TRBV7-9 and TRBJ2-3; no clear D gene. The germline V gene encodes CDR1 SEHNR and CDR2 FQNEAQ (reference sequence). This CDR3 is built from 13 residues. With 3 bases removed from V and 4 bases from J, the gap between germline ends came to 8 bases. Written as DNA, the CDR3 is TGTGCCAGCAGCTTCCTGGTACCAGATACGCAGTATTTT. It yields the protein CASSFLVPDTQYF.

The J gene is TRBJ1-1, the V gene TRBV28; D remains unclear. Trimming removed 10 bases from V and 2 bases from J, with 11 bases in between. The CDR3 runs 12 residues. Germline assignment: CDR1 MDHEN and CDR2 SYDVKM. CDR3 residues: CATGGINTEAFF. The CDR3 DNA reads TGTGCCACAGGAGGGATCAACACTGAAGCTTTCTTT.

The chain combines TRBV5-1 with TRBJ1-1; D not resolved. The V end lost 0 bases, the J end lost 2 bases, and 8 bases lay between the germline ends. Germline assignment: CDR1 SGHRS and CDR2 YFSETQ. The CDR3 consists of 14 residues. The DNA of the CDR3 is TGCGCCAGCAGCTTGGCCTCAACAAACACTGAAGCTTTCTTT. This sequence encodes CASSLASTNTEAFF.

This clonotype came up many times. This chain connects TRBV7-2 to TRBJ2-5, with D perhaps matching TRBD1 (5 bases). The germline CDR1 and CDR2 sequences are SGHTA and FQGNSA. The V gene lost 5 bases and the J gene lost 1 base, with 11 bases spanning the gap. The CDR3 has 14 residues. The CDR3 DNA sequence: TGTGCCAGCAGCCCGAGGACACCCCAAGAGACCCAGTACTTC. This encodes CASSPRTPQETQYF.

This clonotype was seen only a few times. V gene TRBV7-2 combines with J gene TRBJ1-4, with a possible D match to TRBD1 (5 bases). V lost 4 bases to trimming and J lost 4 bases, with 19 bases between them. Per germline, CDR1 SGHTA and CDR2 FQGNSA. CDR3 length: 17 residues. Written as DNA, the CDR3 is TGTGCCAGCAGCTCACCCTTGCAGGGAATTCTTAATGAAAAACTGTTTTTT. Translated, it gives CASSSPLQGILNEKLFF. The full variable domain, in which reference TRBV7-2 and TRBJ1-4 provide the parts outside the CDR3, is GAGVSQSPSNKVTEKGKDVELRCDPISGHTALYWYRQSLGQGLEFLIYFQGNSAPDKSGLPSDRFSAERTGGSVSTLTIQRTQQEDSAVYLCASSSPLQGILNEKLFFGSGTQLSVL.

This clonotype was found once. The gene calls are TRBV2 and TRBJ2-3, with 7 bases identical to TRBD2. The CDR3 is 16 residues long. The trim removed 4 bases at V and 1 base at J, leaving 8 bases unmatched. Per the germline V gene, CDR1 is SNHLY and CDR2 is FYNNEI. CDR3 region: CASSGDAGEGTDTQYF. CDR3 bases: TGTGCCAGCAGTGGGGATGCGGGGGAGGGCACAGATACGCAGTATTTT.

This clonotype was recorded once. The rearrangement uses TRBV7-9 and TRBJ1-1; D is unclear. CDR1 SEHNR and CDR2 FQNEAQ come from the germline V gene (reference sequence). V lost 1 base to trimming and J lost 7 bases, with 7 bases between them. The CDR3 runs 12 residues. For the CDR3, the DNA is TGTGCCAGCAGCTTAGGGCCAGTTGAAGCTTTCTTT. Translating gives CASSLGPVEAFF.

This chain uses TRBV27 with TRBJ2-7; TRBD1 aligns across 9 bases. Trimming took 7 bases from V and 5 from J; bases not matched to a gene: 12. The CDR3 extends over 15 amino acids. Germline V gene sequence: CDR1 MNHEY, CDR2 SMNVEV (reference sequence). The CDR3 DNA reads as TGTGCCAGCACTATCCCTAAGGACAGGGGCCACGAGCAGTACTTC. This gives the protein CASTIPKDRGHEQYF.

The chain links TRBV20-1 to TRBJ2-1; D is perhaps TRBD2 (6 bases). The CDR3 is 14 residues long. V was trimmed by 1 base and J by 6 bases, leaving 13 bases between them. Germline lookup yields CDR1 DFQATT and CDR2 SNEGSKA (reference sequence). CDR3 bases: TGCAGTGCTAGAGGTTCGACGGGAGTCAATGAGCAGTTCTTC. This sequence encodes CSARGSTGVNEQFF.

This rearrangement joins TRBV27 to TRBJ1-5; D is perhaps TRBD1 (5 bases). Trimming removed 0 bases from V and 7 bases from J, with 13 bases in between. The germline V gene has CDR1 MNHEY and CDR2 SMNVEV (reference sequence). The CDR3 consists of 15 residues. CDR3 sequence reads: CASSLSARGGQPQHF. CDR3 in DNA: TGTGCCAGCAGTTTATCGGCGAGGGGCGGGCAGCCCCAGCATTTT.

The chain combines TRBV27 with TRBJ1-1; D is undetermined. V lost 5 bases, J lost 1 base, and 8 bases lay in between. Germline lookup yields CDR1 MNHEY and CDR2 SMNVEV (reference sequence). CDR3 length: 13 residues. CDR3 residues: CASSPLGNTEAFF. The CDR3 DNA is TGTGCCAGCAGTCCCTTGGGGAACACTGAAGCTTTCTTT.

The J gene is TRBJ2-7, the V gene TRBV6-1; D is uncertain. V lost 6 bases to trimming and J lost 4 bases, with 22 bases between them. The CDR3 sequence is 16 residues long. The germline V gene encodes CDR1 MNHNS and CDR2 SASEGT. The CDR3 spells CASSTYDFYPAYEQYF. The CDR3 nucleotides are TGTGCCAGCAGCACATACGATTTTTACCCAGCTTACGAGCAGTACTTC.